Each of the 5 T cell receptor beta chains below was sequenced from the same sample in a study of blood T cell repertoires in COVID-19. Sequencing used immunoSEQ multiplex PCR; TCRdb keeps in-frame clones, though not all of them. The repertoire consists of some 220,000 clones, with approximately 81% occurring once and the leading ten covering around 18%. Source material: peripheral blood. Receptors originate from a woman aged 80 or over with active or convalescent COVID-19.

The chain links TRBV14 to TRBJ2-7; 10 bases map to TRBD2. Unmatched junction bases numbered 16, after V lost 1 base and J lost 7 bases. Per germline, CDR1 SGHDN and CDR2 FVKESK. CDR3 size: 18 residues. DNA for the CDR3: TGTGCCAGCAGCCAAGCACCAAGCGGGAGGGGGGAAGCGGGAGAGCAGTACTTC. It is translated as CASSQAPSGRGEAGEQYF.

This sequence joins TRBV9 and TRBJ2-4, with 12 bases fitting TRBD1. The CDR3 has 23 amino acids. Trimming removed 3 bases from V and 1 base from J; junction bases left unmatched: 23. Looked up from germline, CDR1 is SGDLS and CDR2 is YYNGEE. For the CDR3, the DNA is TGTGCCAGCAGCGCGTATCCCTTCTATCCGGGACAGGGGGCCGGCCTTGCCAAAAACATTCAGTACTTC. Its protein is CASSAYPFYPGQGAGLAKNIQYF.

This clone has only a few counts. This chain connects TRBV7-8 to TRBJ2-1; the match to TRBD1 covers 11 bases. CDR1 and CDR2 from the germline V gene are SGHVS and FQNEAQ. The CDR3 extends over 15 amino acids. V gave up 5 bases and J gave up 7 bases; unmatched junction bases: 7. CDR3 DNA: TGTGCCAGCAGCCAAGGGGACAGGGGGTTAAATGAGCAGTTCTTC. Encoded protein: CASSQGDRGLNEQFF.

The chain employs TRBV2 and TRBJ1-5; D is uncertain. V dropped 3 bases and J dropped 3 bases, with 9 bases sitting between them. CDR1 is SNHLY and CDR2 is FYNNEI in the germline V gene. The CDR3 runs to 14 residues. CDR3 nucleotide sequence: TGTGCCAGCAGTGACATACTCTCCAATCAGCCCCAGCATTTT. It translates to CASSDILSNQPQHF.

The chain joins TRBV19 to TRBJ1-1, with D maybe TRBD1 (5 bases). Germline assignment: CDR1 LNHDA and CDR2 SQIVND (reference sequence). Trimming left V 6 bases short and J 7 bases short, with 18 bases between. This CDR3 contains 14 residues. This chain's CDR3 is CASRIGRAGGEAFF. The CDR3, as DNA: TGTGCCAGTAGGATTGGTAGGGCGGGGGGTGAAGCTTTCTTT.